What follows are 19 T cell receptor beta chains derived from one specimen sequenced in a study of cytomegalovirus exposure and HLA in healthy donors. The PCR was carried out with 60 Vbeta primers and 13 Jbeta primers. Assay: immunoSEQ multiplex PCR; the TCRdb copy retains only in-frame clones and omits some. The data contain some 91,000 clones, 65% to 80% of them seen just once; the ten biggest clones take up less than 9%. The sequenced sample was PBMCs. These receptors originate from a man aged 40-49 years in good health and CMV-seropositive.

The CDR3 loop is CASSQEGRVNTEAFF. The CDR3 DNA follows: TGCGCCAGCAGCCAAGAGGGCAGGGTGAACACTGAAGCTTTCTTT. This chain connects TRBV4-1 to TRBJ1-1, with D possibly being TRBD1 (5 bases). The CDR3 is 15 residues long. Germline-derived CDR1 and CDR2 are MGHRA and YSYEKL. Deletions cut 0 bases from V and 0 bases from J, with 8 bases between.

The rearrangement joins TRBV19 to TRBJ2-7; a possible D gene is TRBD1 (6 bases). Germline-derived CDR1 and CDR2 are LNHDA and SQIVND (reference sequence). Deletions cut 3 bases from V and 1 base from J, with 34 bases between. The CDR3 is 22 residues long. Here the CDR3 DNA reads TGTGCCAGTAGTATGGTGCTTTATCTCATGGCAAAGCCCGGGACATTGTCCTACGAGCAGTACTTC. This sequence encodes CASSMVLYLMAKPGTLSYEQYF.

The chain employs TRBV5-1 and TRBJ2-5; possibly TRBD1 for D (6 bases). The ends were cut back, 1 base at V and 4 bases at J, with 11 bases in the middle. The CDR3 covers 14 residues. Germline V gene data show CDR1 as SGHRS and CDR2 as YFSETQ. The CDR3 nucleotides read TGCGCCAGCAGCTTGTACCAGGGGTCAGAGACCCAGTACTTC. It codes for CASSLYQGSETQYF.

Note on this clone: Within the sample, other DNA sequences also encode this same CDR3. The genes are TRBV5-1 and TRBJ2-3; D perhaps matches TRBD2 (5 bases). CDR1 is SGHRS, CDR2 YFSETQ, per germline. The CDR3 runs to 15 residues. Deletions cut 6 bases from V and 5 bases from J, with 19 bases between. CDR3 bases: TGCGCCAGCACCGATTCAGGTACCCGGGGAGATACGCAGTATTTT. The encoded protein is CASTDSGTRGDTQYF.

This chain joins TRBV5-1 and TRBJ2-7; no firm D call. This CDR3 has 14 amino acids. V was trimmed by 5 bases and J by 0 bases, leaving 12 bases between them. In germline, CDR1 is SGHRS, CDR2 YFSETQ. The CDR3 reads CASSSLTGSYEQYF. The DNA for the CDR3 is TGCGCCAGCAGTTCCCTGACTGGCTCCTACGAGCAGTACTTC.

The chain recombines TRBV2 with TRBJ2-5; no firm D call. The CDR3 totals 13 residues. With 4 bases removed from V and 3 bases from J, the gap between germline ends came to 9 bases. Germline V CDR1 and CDR2: SNHLY, FYNNEI. The CDR3 spells CASSVGTEETQYF. The CDR3 DNA follows: TGTGCCAGCAGTGTGGGCACCGAAGAGACCCAGTACTTC. Looking up the rest from reference TRBV2 and TRBJ2-5 gives the full variable domain: EPEVTQTPSHQVTQMGQEVILRCVPISNHLYFYWYRQILGQKVEFLVSFYNNEISEKSEIFDDQFSVERPDGSNFTLKIRSTKLEDSAMYFCASSVGTEETQYFGPGTRLLVL.

The chain joins TRBV10-3 to TRBJ2-7; a possible D gene is TRBD1 (5 bases). Trimming cost V 8 bases and J 0 bases, with 17 bases left between them. The CDR3 is made up of 15 amino acids. CDR1 and CDR2 from the germline V gene are ENHRY and SYGVKD. DNA for the CDR3: TGTGCCATCGAGGAAGGGGAAGGGGCCTCCTACGAGCAGTACTTC. Protein product: CAIEEGEGASYEQYF.

As DNA, the CDR3 is TGCGCCAGCAGCCAAGATTCGACTAGCAGTGAGCAGTTCTTC. Its translation is CASSQDSTSSEQFF. The chain combines TRBV4-3 with TRBJ2-1; 7 nucleotides agree with TRBD2. Trimming took 0 bases from V and 9 from J; bases not matched to a gene: 5. The germline gives CDR1 LGHNA, CDR2 YSLEER. CDR3 length: 14 amino acids.

In this sample, this clone turned up a few times. The chain couples TRBV5-4 to TRBJ2-3, with 13 bases aligning to TRBD2. V lost 4 bases, J lost 2 bases, and 13 bases stayed unmatched. Germline CDR1 SGHNT, CDR2 YYREEE (reference sequence). The CDR3 contains 19 residues. Here the CDR3 DNA reads TGTGCCAGCAGCCCCCTAGGACTAGCGGGAGCGGGGGACACAGATACGCAGTATTTT. Translation gives CASSPLGLAGAGDTDTQYF.

V and J are TRBV9 and TRBJ2-5, with D possibly being TRBD1 (5 bases). The end of the DNA is better explained by TRBJ2-7, so the J call may be wrong. Germline V lookup: CDR1 SGDLS, CDR2 YYNGEE. This CDR3 has 15 residues. For the CDR3, the DNA is TGTGCCAGCAGCGTAGCCCCCGACAGAGCCTACGAGCAGTACTTC. This translates into CASSVAPDRAYEQYF.

The J gene is TRBJ2-5, the V gene TRBV5-4; 7 bases align to TRBD1. The CDR3 has 15 residues. Trimming took 1 base from V and 1 from J; bases not matched to a gene: 4. CDR1 is SGHNT and CDR2 is YYREEE in the germline V gene (reference sequence). The CDR3 DNA follows: TGTGCCAGCAGCTTGCTCCGGGACAGCCAAGAGACCCAGTACTTC. It translates to CASSLLRDSQETQYF.

The CDR3: CASSLAGATDTQYF. The CDR3 DNA follows: TGTGCCAGCAGCTTAGCGGGGGCCACAGATACGCAGTATTTT. The rearrangement uses TRBV7-3 and TRBJ2-3; a possible D gene is TRBD2 (7 bases). Germline V gene lookup returns CDR1 SGHTA and CDR2 FQGTGA. CDR3 length: 14 residues. V was clipped by 2 bases and J by 2 bases, with 8 bases between them.

CDR3 region: CASSSGTGYEQYF. The CDR3 nucleotides read TGTGCCAGCAGTTCGGGGACAGGCTACGAGCAGTACTTC. This chain connects TRBV27 to TRBJ2-7, with 8 nucleotides matching TRBD1. CDR3 length: 13 residues. The trim removed 4 bases at V and 3 bases at J, leaving 2 bases unmatched. Germline CDR1 and CDR2: MNHEY and SMNVEV (reference sequence).

V usage is TRBV9 and J usage is TRBJ2-1; 12 bases match TRBD2. CDR1 is SGDLS and CDR2 is YYNGEE in the germline V gene. V lost 0 bases and J lost 7; bases outside the gene matches: 14. This CDR3 has 19 amino acids. The CDR3 here is CASSVAAGLAGGRYNEQFF. In nucleotides, the CDR3 is TGTGCCAGCAGCGTAGCCGCTGGTCTAGCGGGAGGGCGATATAATGAGCAGTTCTTC.

J is TRBJ1-1 and V is TRBV11-2, with TRBD1 identical over 7 bases. There are 14 residues in the CDR3. Germline V lookup: CDR1 SGHAT, CDR2 FQNNGV. Trimming at V came to 4 bases and at J to 3 bases, leaving 5 bases not matched to a gene. CDR3 residues: CASSSGQRYTEAFF. CDR3 sequence (DNA): TGTGCCAGCAGCTCGGGACAGCGATACACTGAAGCTTTCTTT. The complete variable domain, with remaining parts taken from reference TRBV11-2 and TRBJ1-1, reads EAGVAQSPRYKIIEKRQSVAFWCNPISGHATLYWYQQILGQGPKLLIQFQNNGVVDDSQLPKDRFSAERLKGVDSTLKIQPAKLEDSAVYLCASSSGQRYTEAFFGQGTRLTVV.

The sample holds a few counts of this clone. The V call is TRBV27, the J call TRBJ2-7, with D hard to call. CDR3 length: 9 residues. V was clipped by 10 bases and J by 4 bases, with 5 bases between them. Germline V gives CDR1 MNHEY, CDR2 SMNVEV (reference sequence). The CDR3 sequence: CANSYEQYF. The CDR3 coding sequence is TGTGCCAACTCTTACGAGCAGTACTTC.

The chain employs TRBV12-5 and TRBJ2-3; TRBD1 is a possible D gene (6 bases). Germline-derived CDR1 and CDR2 are LGHNT and FRNRAP. Trimming stripped 9 bases from V and 0 bases from J, with 22 bases between. The CDR3 covers 17 residues. Here the CDR3 reads CARTPGTLTPSTDTQYF. DNA for the CDR3: TGTGCTAGAACTCCCGGGACATTGACCCCTAGCACAGATACGCAGTATTTT.

The J gene is TRBJ1-2, the V gene TRBV5-1; D is possibly TRBD1 (6 bases). CDR3 size: 14 residues. Trimming removed 0 bases from V and 8 bases from J, with 14 bases in between. Germline CDR1 and CDR2: SGHRS and YFSETQ. CDR3 coding DNA: TGCGCCAGCAGCTTGGCAGCAGGGGCCAAGGGCTACACCTTC. Translation: CASSLAAGAKGYTF. Full variable domain (outside the CDR3, taken from reference TRBV5-1 and TRBJ1-2): KAGVTQTPRYLIKTRGQQVTLSCSPISGHRSVSWYQQTPGQGLQFLFEYFSETQRNKGNFPGRFSGRQFSNSRSEMNVSTLELGDSALYLCASSLAAGAKGYTFGSGTRLTVV.

This chain links TRBV7-2 with TRBJ2-7, with D possibly being TRBD2 (6 bases). CDR1 and CDR2 from the germline V gene are SGHTA and FQGNSA. V lost 3 bases, J lost 2 bases, and 11 bases lay in between. The CDR3 covers 14 residues. Written as DNA, the CDR3 is TGTGCCAGCAGCTTCGGGCGGGAAGCCTACGAGCAGTACTTC. This sequence encodes CASSFGREAYEQYF.